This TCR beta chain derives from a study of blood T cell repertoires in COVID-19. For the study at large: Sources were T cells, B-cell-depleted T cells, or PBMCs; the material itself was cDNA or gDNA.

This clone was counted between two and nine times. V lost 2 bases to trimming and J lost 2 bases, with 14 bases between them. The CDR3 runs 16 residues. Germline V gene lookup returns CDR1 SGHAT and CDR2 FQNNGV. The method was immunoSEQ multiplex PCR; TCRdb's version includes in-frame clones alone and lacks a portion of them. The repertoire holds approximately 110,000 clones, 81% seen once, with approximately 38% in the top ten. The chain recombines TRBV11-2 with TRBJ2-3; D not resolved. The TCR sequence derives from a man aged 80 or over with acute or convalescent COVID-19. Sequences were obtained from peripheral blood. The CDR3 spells CASSLSPVPFTDTQYF. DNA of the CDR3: TGTGCCAGCAGCTTATCCCCTGTTCCCTTCACAGATACGCAGTATTTT. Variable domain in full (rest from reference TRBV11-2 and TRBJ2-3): EAGVAQSPRYKIIEKRQSVAFWCNPISGHATLYWYQQILGQGPKLLIQFQNNGVVDDSQLPKDRFSAERLKGVDSTLKIQPAKLEDSAVYLCASSLSPVPFTDTQYFGPGTRLTVL.